This T cell receptor (beta chain) was identified during a study of cytomegalovirus exposure and HLA in healthy donors. In the PCR, 60 Vbeta and 13 Jbeta primers were used. Assay: immunoSEQ multiplex PCR; the TCRdb copy retains only in-frame clones and omits some. The data contain approximately 220,000 clones, approximately 80% of them seen just once; the ten biggest clones take up around 1.5%. CDR1 is LNHDA, CDR2 SQIVND, per germline (reference sequence). V lost 10 bases to trimming and J lost 4 bases, with 13 bases between them. CDR3 length: 13 residues. Study-wide points: Among immune exposure information, only CMV serostatus was available. Earlier analysis looked at TCR beta V segments, and most were productive about 90% or about 30% of the time.

Turning to this clone: The antigen is undetermined.

The material sequenced was PBMCs. The chain joins TRBV19 to TRBJ1-4; a possible D gene is TRBD1 (5 bases). This receptor was obtained from a girl under 18 in good health and CMV-seronegative. The CDR3 DNA reads TGTGCCACCCCAGGGCCCGATAATGAAAAACTGTTTTTT. As protein: CATPGPDNEKLFF.